The 6 T cell receptor beta chains in this list originate from one sample, sequenced in a study of control samples from healthy donors and cancer patients. The assay was immunoSEQ multiplex PCR, and TCRdb's table has in-frame clones only and misses some. This table has under 90,000 clones, over 80% appearing once. The sequenced material came from blood. The receptors were gathered from a woman aged 60 to 75 in good health.

V usage is TRBV2 and J usage is TRBJ1-1; D may be TRBD1 (6 bases). Germline CDR1 SNHLY, CDR2 FYNNEI. Deletions cut 10 bases from V and 3 bases from J, with 9 bases between. The CDR3 runs to 11 residues. CDR3 sequence (DNA): TGTGCCAACAAGGGGGACACTGAAGCTTTCTTT. This encodes CANKGDTEAFF. The full variable domain, rest sourced from reference TRBV2 and TRBJ1-1, is EPEVTQTPSHQVTQMGQEVILRCVPISNHLYFYWYRQILGQKVEFLVSFYNNEISEKSEIFDDQFSVERPDGSNFTLKIRSTKLEDSAMYFCANKGDTEAFFGQGTRLTVV.

This clone was counted once. This chain uses TRBV25-1 with TRBJ2-7; TRBD1 matches 7 bases. V shed 3 bases, J shed 6 bases, and the junction held 8 bases outside the gene matches. CDR3 length equals 14 residues. Germline CDR1 reads MGHDK; CDR2 reads SYGVNS. CDR3 in DNA: TGTGCCAGCAGTGATATGGGGAGACAGGGCGAGCAGTACTTC. Its translation is CASSDMGRQGEQYF.

The chain recombines TRBV10-3 with TRBJ2-7, with a weak D call TRBD2 (5 bases). Germline CDR1 and CDR2: ENHRY and SYGVKD. This CDR3 has 14 amino acids. V gave up 4 bases and J gave up 4 bases, with 14 bases separating them. CDR3 in DNA: TGTGCCATCAGTGGGGAGAGCTGGTGGTACGAGCAGTACTTC. Its protein product is CAISGESWWYEQYF.

This clone was seen a single time. The chain couples TRBV30 to TRBJ1-5; TRBD1 aligns across 7 bases. The V gene end was trimmed by 7 bases and the J gene end by 5 bases; junction bases not matched to a gene: 8. The V gene's germline CDR1 is GTSNPN and CDR2 SVGIG (reference sequence). The CDR3 consists of 13 residues. The CDR3 region has the DNA TGTGCCTTTTCGACAGGGACGGATCAGCCCCAGCATTTT. It encodes CAFSTGTDQPQHF. Complete variable domain (other parts from reference TRBV30 and TRBJ1-5): SQTIHQWPATLVQPVGSPLSLECTVEGTSNPNLYWYRQAAGRGLQLLFYSVGIGQISSEVPQNLSASRPQDRQFILSSKKLLLSDSGFYLCAFSTGTDQPQHFGDGTRLSIL.

In its sample, this clone was seen once. The J gene is TRBJ2-2, the V gene TRBV10-3, with 9 bases fitting TRBD2. V lost 5 bases to trimming and J lost 3 bases; unmatched junction nucleotides: 7. Germline assignment: CDR1 ENHRY and CDR2 SYGVKD. This CDR3 has 16 residues. The CDR3 sequence: CAISFNSGSDTGELFF. Written as DNA, the CDR3 is TGTGCCATCAGTTTTAATAGCGGGAGCGACACCGGGGAGCTGTTTTTT.

CDR3 coding DNA: TGTGCCAGCAGTAGACTAGCGGGAGGGCCAGTCAATGAGCAGTTCTTC. Its protein product is CASSRLAGGPVNEQFF. The chain carries TRBV6-2 or TRBV6-3 and TRBJ2-1; 14 bases align to TRBD2. This CDR3 has 16 amino acids. J gave up 6 bases and V 5 bases, and 6 bases lay outside the gene matches. The V gene's germline CDR1 is MNHEY and CDR2 SVGEGT.